What follows is one T cell receptor (beta chain) and its context. This sample was included in a study of blood T cell repertoires in COVID-19. The trim removed 4 bases at V and 9 bases at J, leaving 9 bases unmatched. The CDR3 totals 15 residues. CDR1 is LGHDT and CDR2 is YNNKEL in the germline V gene (reference sequence). Some clones are missing from TCRdb's copy, which holds only in-frame ones; the method was immunoSEQ multiplex PCR. Found here are 150,000 to 200,000 clones, around three quarters of them singletons; the top ten hold roughly 17%. The sequenced material came from peripheral blood. The genes are TRBV3-1 (or the pseudogene TRBV3-2) and TRBJ2-7, with 13 bases identical to TRBD2. This receptor was identified in a man aged 55 to 70 with active or convalescent COVID-19. CDR3 loop: CASSRGLAGDGTQYF. DNA of the CDR3: TGTGCCAGCAGCCGCGGACTAGCGGGAGACGGTACGCAGTACTTC.